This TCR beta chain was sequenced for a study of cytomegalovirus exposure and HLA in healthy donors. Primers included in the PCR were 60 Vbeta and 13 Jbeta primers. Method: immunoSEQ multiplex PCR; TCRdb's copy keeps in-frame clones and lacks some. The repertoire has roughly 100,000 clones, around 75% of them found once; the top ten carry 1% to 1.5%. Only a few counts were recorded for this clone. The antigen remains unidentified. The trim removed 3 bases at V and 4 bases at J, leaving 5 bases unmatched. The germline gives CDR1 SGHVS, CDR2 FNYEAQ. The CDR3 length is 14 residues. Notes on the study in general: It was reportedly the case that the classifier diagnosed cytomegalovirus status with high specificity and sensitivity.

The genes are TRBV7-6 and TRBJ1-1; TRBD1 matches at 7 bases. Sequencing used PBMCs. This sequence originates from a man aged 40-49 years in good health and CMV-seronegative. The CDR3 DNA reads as TGTGCCAGCAGCTTGACAGGGACCGGCACTGAAGCTTTCTTT. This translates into CASSLTGTGTEAFF.